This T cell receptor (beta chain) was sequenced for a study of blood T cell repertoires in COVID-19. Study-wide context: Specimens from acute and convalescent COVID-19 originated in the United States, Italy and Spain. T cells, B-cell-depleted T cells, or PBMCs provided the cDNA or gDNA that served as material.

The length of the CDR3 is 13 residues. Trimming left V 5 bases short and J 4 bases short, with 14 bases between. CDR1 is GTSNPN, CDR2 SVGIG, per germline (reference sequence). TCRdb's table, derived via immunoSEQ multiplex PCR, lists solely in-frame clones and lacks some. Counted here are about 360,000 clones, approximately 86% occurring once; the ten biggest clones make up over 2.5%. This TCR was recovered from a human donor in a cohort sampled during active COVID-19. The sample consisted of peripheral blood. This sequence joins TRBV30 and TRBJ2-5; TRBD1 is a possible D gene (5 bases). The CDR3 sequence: CAWVKDRGETQYF. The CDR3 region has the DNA TGTGCCTGGGTCAAAGACAGAGGAGAGACCCAGTACTTC.